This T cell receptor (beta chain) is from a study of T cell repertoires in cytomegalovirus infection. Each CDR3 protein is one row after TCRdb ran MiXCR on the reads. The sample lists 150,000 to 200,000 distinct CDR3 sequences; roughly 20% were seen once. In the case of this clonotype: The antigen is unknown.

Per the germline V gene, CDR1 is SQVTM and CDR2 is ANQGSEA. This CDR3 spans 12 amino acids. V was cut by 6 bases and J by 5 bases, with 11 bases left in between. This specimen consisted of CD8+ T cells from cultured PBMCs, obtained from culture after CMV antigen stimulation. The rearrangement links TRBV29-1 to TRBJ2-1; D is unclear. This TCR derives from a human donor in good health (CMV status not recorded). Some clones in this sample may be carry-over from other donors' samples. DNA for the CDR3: TGCAGCGTCGACGGCCTTAACAATGAGCAGTTCTTC. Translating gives CSVDGLNNEQFF.